This note documents a single T cell receptor beta chain sequence. Its target is not known. The data were taken from a study of early T cells in non-severe SARS-CoV-2 infection. The wider study: Alpha and beta chains were unpaired, from unsorted whole-blood bulk RNA.

Molecules of cDNA were individually given unique molecular identifiers that were attached to them. MiXCR, applied by TCRdb to the 5' RACE reads, yields one record per CDR3 protein. In the table there are about 25,000 distinct CDR3 sequences, 5.5% of which are singletons. Study results and limitations: Private and CD4 specificities were missed by VDJdb matching, skewed to anti-spike CD8.

The source of this sequence is an adult who was a healthcare worker with PCR-confirmed SARS-CoV-2 infection or an uninfected control (not recorded which). The sample comprised whole blood.

CDR3 region: CASSAYPGGRTEAFF. CDR3 in DNA: TGTGCCAGCAGTGCCTATCCGGGGGGACGGACTGAAGCTTTCTTT. The chain links TRBV12-3 or TRBV12-4 to TRBJ1-1; weak D call: TRBD1 (5 bases). The CDR3 is 15 residues long. Trimming stripped 5 bases from V and 5 bases from J, with 18 bases between.